This T cell receptor beta chain stems from a study of T cell responses to AZD1222 COVID-19 vaccine. For the study at large: Combined were second doses at about 4 or about 12 weeks. Overall study results and limits: Clonal diversity was possibly underestimated; the donors were predominantly white British and more often female. Only after the peak T cell response were repertoires sampled. Among vaccine-associated CD4 TCRs, coverage spanned spike, with dominance at 160-218 and 743-854.

The CDR3 extends over 15 amino acids. The germline gives CDR1 KGHDR, CDR2 SFDVKD. The trim removed 9 bases at V and 6 bases at J, leaving 10 bases unmatched. On this clone itself: What it binds is not known.

Assay: immunoSEQ multiplex PCR; the TCRdb copy retains only in-frame clones and omits some. Of 140,000 to 150,000 clones in the sample, nearly 95% are singletons; the top ten hold 5% to 6.5%. The source is an adult in good health. Sequenced here: peripheral blood, sampled on day 0 of AZD1222 vaccination. The rearrangement joins TRBV24-1 to TRBJ2-1, with TRBD2 matching 10 bases. Here the CDR3 reads CATAPSGRGGNEQFF. The CDR3, as DNA: TGTGCCACCGCCCCTAGCGGGAGAGGGGGCAATGAGCAGTTCTTC.